This T cell receptor beta chain was identified during a study of cytomegalovirus exposure and HLA in healthy donors. It was with 60 Vbeta and 13 Jbeta primers that the PCR ran. Assay used: immunoSEQ multiplex PCR; TCRdb lists only in-frame clones, some missing. The sample contains some 200,000 clones, approximately 59% of which appear only once. The CDR3 length is 13 residues. The germline V gene has CDR1 SEHNR and CDR2 FQNEAQ (reference sequence). V dropped 1 base and J dropped 7 bases, with 8 bases sitting between them. This chain connects TRBV7-9 to TRBJ2-1; possibly TRBD1 for D (6 bases). Sequenced sample: PBMCs. This TCR derives from a man aged 40-49 years in good health and CMV-seronegative. The CDR3: CASSLGGRNEQFF. The CDR3 coding sequence is TGTGCCAGCAGCTTAGGGGGGCGTAATGAGCAGTTCTTC.